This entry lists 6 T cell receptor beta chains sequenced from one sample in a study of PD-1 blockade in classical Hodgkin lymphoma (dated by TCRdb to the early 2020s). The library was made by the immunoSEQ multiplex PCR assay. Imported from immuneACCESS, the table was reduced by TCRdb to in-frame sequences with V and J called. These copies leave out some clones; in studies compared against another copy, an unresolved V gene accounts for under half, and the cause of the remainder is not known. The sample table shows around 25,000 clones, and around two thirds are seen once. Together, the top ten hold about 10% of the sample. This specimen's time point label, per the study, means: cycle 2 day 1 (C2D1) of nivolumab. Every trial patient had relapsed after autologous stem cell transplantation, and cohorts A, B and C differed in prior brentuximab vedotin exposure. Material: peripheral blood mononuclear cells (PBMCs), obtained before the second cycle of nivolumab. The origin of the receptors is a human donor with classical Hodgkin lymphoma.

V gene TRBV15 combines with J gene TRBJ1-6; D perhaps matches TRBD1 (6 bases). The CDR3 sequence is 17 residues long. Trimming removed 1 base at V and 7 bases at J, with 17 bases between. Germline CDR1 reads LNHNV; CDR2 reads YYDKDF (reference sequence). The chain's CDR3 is CATSRVGFGGRNSPLHF. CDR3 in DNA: TGTGCCACCAGCAGAGTTGGGTTCGGGGGGCGGAATTCACCCCTCCACTTT.

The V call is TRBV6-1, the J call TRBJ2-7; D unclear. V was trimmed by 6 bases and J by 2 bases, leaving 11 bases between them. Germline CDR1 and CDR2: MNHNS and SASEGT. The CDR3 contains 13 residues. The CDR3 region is CASSPPEPYEQYF. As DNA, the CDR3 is TGTGCCAGCAGCCCCCCCGAGCCCTACGAGCAGTACTTC.

The CDR3: CASRRTGRNQPQHF. CDR3 nucleotide sequence: TGTGCCAGCAGGAGGACAGGGCGCAATCAGCCCCAGCATTTT. V usage is TRBV6-5 and J usage is TRBJ1-5, with 8 bases lining up with TRBD1. The ends lost 6 bases at V and 2 bases at J; junction bases unmatched: 3. This CDR3 is 14 amino acids long. Per germline, CDR1 MNHEY and CDR2 SVGAGI.

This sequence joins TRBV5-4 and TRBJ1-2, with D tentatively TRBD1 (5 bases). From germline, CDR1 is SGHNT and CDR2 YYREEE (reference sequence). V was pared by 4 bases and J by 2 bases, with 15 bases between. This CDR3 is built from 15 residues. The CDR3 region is CASSHPGRKNYGYTF. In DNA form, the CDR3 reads TGTGCCAGCAGCCACCCGGGACGGAAGAACTATGGCTACACCTTC.

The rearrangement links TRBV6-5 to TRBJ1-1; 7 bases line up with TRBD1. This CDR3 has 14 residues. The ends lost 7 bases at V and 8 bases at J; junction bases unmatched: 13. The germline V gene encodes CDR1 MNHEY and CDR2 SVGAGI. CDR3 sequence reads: CASTFYRGDGEAFF. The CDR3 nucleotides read TGTGCCAGCACTTTTTACAGGGGTGATGGGGAAGCTTTCTTT.

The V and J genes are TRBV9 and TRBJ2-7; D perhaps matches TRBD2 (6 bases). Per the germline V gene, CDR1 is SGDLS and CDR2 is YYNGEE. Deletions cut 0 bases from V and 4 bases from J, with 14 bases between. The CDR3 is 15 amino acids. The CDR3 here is CASSVVPGVAYEQYF. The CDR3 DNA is TGTGCCAGCAGCGTAGTACCGGGAGTGGCGTACGAGCAGTACTTC.